Below, one T cell receptor (beta chain) is given with its context. Profiled with immunoSEQ multiplex PCR; TCRdb holds only in-frame clones, not every one. The sample has 35,000 to 45,000 clones, more than 85% seen once. The data originate from a study of control samples from healthy donors and cancer patients. The CDR3 consists of 17 residues. Germline CDR1 and CDR2: SGHRS and YFSETQ. V shed 3 bases and J shed 0 bases, with 16 bases lying between them. The chain uses TRBV5-1 and TRBJ1-3, with D uncertain. Source material: PBMCs. This sequence originates from a middle-aged woman with head and neck cancer. CDR3 in amino acids: CASSSSPATSSGNTIYF. In DNA, the CDR3 is TGCGCCAGCAGCTCCAGCCCGGCCACGAGCTCTGGAAACACCATATATTTT.